The T cell receptor beta chain described here comes from a study of graft-versus-host responses after intestinal transplantation. Across the whole study: Transplantation in recipients was multivisceral, liver-intestinal, or isolated intestinal. Recipients across the board were started on anti-thymocyte globulin induction, then kept on tacrolimus and steroids for around 3 years.

The CDR3 spans 11 residues. Trimming removed 0 bases from V and 6 bases from J, with 4 bases in between. Looked up from germline, CDR1 is SGHRS and CDR2 is YFSETQ. Study findings and constraints: Recipient marrow harbored GvH clones, some of which surfaced first in ileum or blood.

Regarding this clone: The antigen remains unidentified.

This table comes from immunoSEQ multiplex PCR, and its TCRdb copy is limited to in-frame clones, with some not included. The table shows 74,000 or so clones, with about nine tenths occurring only once. The sequences come from PBMCs, collected 98 days after intestinal transplantation. The sequence was obtained from a human patient who received an intestinal transplant, so some T cells may come from the graft donor. The V gene is TRBV5-1, the J gene TRBJ2-7; unclear D gene. The CDR3 DNA reads as TGCGCCAGCAGCTTGGTTCTCGAGCAGTACTTC. Protein sequence: CASSLVLEQYF.